The rows below give T cell receptor beta chains drawn from one sample of a study of blood T cell repertoires in COVID-19. Measured with immunoSEQ multiplex PCR; TCRdb has only the in-frame clones, and not every one. This sample has approximately 300,000 clones, with 90% found just once. Sequenced material: peripheral blood. Every receptor here comes from a woman in her forties with COVID-19, enrolled during active disease. The CDR3 runs from the conserved cysteine through the conserved F or W. A D gene is named only where the DNA matches it firmly. Clone size appears in some rows only: once, few, many, or a class for an expanded clone.

>.|TRBV10-3|TRBJ1-3|.
TGTGCCATCAGCCCGGGGAGTAAGCGGACCATATATTTT
CAISPGSKRTIYF
>.|TRBV18|TRBJ1-1|.
TGTGCCAGCTCACCTCAGGGGATGGGCATGAACACTGAAGCTTTCTTT
CASSPQGMGMNTEAFF
>TRBD2|TRBV27|TRBJ2-3|.
TGTGCCAGCTGGAGGGCGGGACTAGCGGGGGGTACCCCCACAGATACGCAGTATTTT
CASWRAGLAGGTPTDTQYF
>.|TRBV5-1|TRBJ2-3|.
TGCGCCAGCAGTTTCCGCGGGGTGGGTACAGATACGCAGTATTTT
CASSFRGVGTDTQYF
>.|TRBV29-1|TRBJ1-1|.
TGCAGCGTTGGACGGACTAACACTGAAGCTTTCTTT
CSVGRTNTEAFF
>.|TRBV10-1|TRBJ1-2|.
TGCGCCAGCAGTGAGTCGGGGAGAGTAAACTATGGCTACACCTTC
CASSESGRVNYGYTF
>.|TRBV28|TRBJ1-5|.
TGTGCCAGCAGGGCTGGGCAGTTGGGACTCCATTTT
CASRAGQLGLHF
>TRBD1|TRBV27|TRBJ2-5|.
TGTGCCAGCAGGGACGCCGGGACAGGGTACCAAAAGACCCAGTACTTC
CASRDAGTGYQKTQYF
>.|TRBV7-2|TRBJ1-3|.
TGTGCCAGCAGCCCCCTCGTAGGACTCGGAAACACCATATATTTT
CASSPLVGLGNTIYF
>TRBD1|TRBV19|TRBJ1-5|once
TGTGCCAGTAGTATAAAGGGACAGCCCTTCTATAGCAATCAGCCCCAGCATTTT
CASSIKGQPFYSNQPQHF
>TRBD2|TRBV11-2|TRBJ2-7|.
TGTGCCAGCAGCTTATATACTAGCGGGAGATCAGACGAGCAGTACTTC
CASSLYTSGRSDEQYF
>.|TRBV25-1|TRBJ1-1|.
TGTGCCAGCAGTGAATGGGGCGGTAACACTGAAGCTTTCTTT
CASSEWGGNTEAFF
>TRBD1|TRBV7-6|TRBJ1-1|few
TGTGCCAGCAGTTCCGGGACAGGGTACACTGAAGCTTTCTTT
CASSSGTGYTEAFF
>.|TRBV4-1|TRBJ1-2|.
TGCGCCAGCAGCCAAGAGTCAGGGTCTGGCTACACCTTC
CASSQESGSGYTF
>TRBD1|TRBV27|TRBJ1-5|.
TGTGCCAGCAGTTTCACATCCCCAGGGACAGGAACCTTACTAGGTCAGCCCCAGCATTTT
CASSFTSPGTGTLLGQPQHF
>TRBD1|TRBV7-2|TRBJ2-1|.
TGTGCCAGCAGCTTTCGGACAGGTTCATACAATGAGCAGTTCTTC
CASSFRTGSYNEQFF
>.|TRBV27|TRBJ1-5|.
TGTGCCAGCAGTCTTAACAGAGTTAATCAGCCCCAGCATTTT
CASSLNRVNQPQHF
>.|TRBV28|TRBJ1-5|.
TGTGCCAGCACCCCCGCAGGGGCAGGGGCTTCCCATTTT
CASTPAGAGASHF
>TRBD1|TRBV28|TRBJ2-1|.
TGTGCCAGCAGAAAGGGGGCGCCTTACAATGAGCAGTTCTTC
CASRKGAPYNEQFF
>TRBD2|TRBV5-6|TRBJ2-3|.
TGTGCCAGCAGCTTGAAACGGCTAGCGGGGATGGGCACAGATACGCAGTATTTT
CASSLKRLAGMGTDTQYF
>.|TRBV3-1/TRBV3-2|TRBJ2-7|.
TGTGCCAGCAGCCAGGCACGTGGGCCCGGCGAGCAGTACTTC
CASSQARGPGEQYF
>TRBD1|TRBV2|TRBJ1-5|.
TGTGCCTCCGCCCTACAGGACAGGTCCCAGCATTTT
CASALQDRSQHF
>TRBD1|TRBV7-2|TRBJ1-5|.
TGTGCCAGCAGCGAAGGGACAGGGGTTGCACATCAGCCCCAGCATTTT
CASSEGTGVAHQPQHF
>.|TRBV7-9|TRBJ1-1|.
TGTGCCAGCAGCTTAATAGCCCAGGGGAACACTGAAGCTTTCTTT
CASSLIAQGNTEAFF
>TRBD1|TRBV19|TRBJ2-2|.
TGTGCCAGTAGTATCTTGGGGACAGGGGCCGGGGAGCTGTTTTTT
CASSILGTGAGELFF
>.|TRBV2|TRBJ1-2|.
TGTGCCAGCATACGGCAGGATAATGGCTACACCTTC
CASIRQDNGYTF
>TRBD1|TRBV28|TRBJ1-5|.
TGTGCCAGCAGGATAAGCCGCAGTCGCGCCGGGACAGGGGGCAGGGTCGGTCAGCCCCAGCATTTT
CASRISRSRAGTGGRVGQPQHF
>.|TRBV27|TRBJ1-5|few
TGTGCCAGCAGTTTCAGGGGTGTTGAACAGCCCCAGCATTTT
CASSFRGVEQPQHF
>.|TRBV30|TRBJ1-2|.
TGTGCCTTGGCATCGGACAGCGCTAACTATGGCTACACCTTC
CALASDSANYGYTF
>TRBD1|TRBV24-1|TRBJ2-7|.
TGTGCCACCAGTGATCCTCGGACAGGCAGCAACGAGCAGTACTTC
CATSDPRTGSNEQYF
>TRBD1|TRBV7-9|TRBJ2-7|.
TGTGCCAGCACGATGACAGGGCCCTCCTACGAGCAGTACTTC
CASTMTGPSYEQYF
>TRBD2|TRBV19|TRBJ2-1|.
TGTGCCAGTAGTATAGGGTCCGGGGGGTACAATGAGCAGTTCTTC
CASSIGSGGYNEQFF
>.|TRBV30|TRBJ1-1|.
TGTGCCTGGAGTAGTCAGGGGCGTATGTACACTGAAGCTTTCTTT
CAWSSQGRMYTEAFF
>TRBD2|TRBV5-4|TRBJ2-7|once
TGTGCCAGCAGCTCTCAGGGCCTAGCGGCTTACGAGCAGTACTTC
CASSSQGLAAYEQYF
>TRBD1|TRBV2|TRBJ1-2|.
TGTGCCAGCAGTGAAGGGGACAGGGGGAGCTATGGCTACACCTTC
CASSEGDRGSYGYTF
>.|TRBV7-9|TRBJ2-7|.
TGTGCCAGCAGCCCCACAGGGTTCGGCGGCGAGCAGTACTTC
CASSPTGFGGEQYF
>.|TRBV27|TRBJ1-6|.
TGTGCCAGCACCAGGGCAGCTTATAATTCACCCCTCCACTTT
CASTRAAYNSPLHF
>.|TRBV2|TRBJ1-4|few
TGTGCCAGCAGGGAGACCGAACTTAATGAAAAACTGTTTTTT
CASRETELNEKLFF
>.|TRBV19|TRBJ1-1|.
TGTGCCAGTACCCACCCGGGGAGGGGGATAGACACTGAAGCTTTCTTT
CASTHPGRGIDTEAFF
>TRBD2|TRBV6-2/TRBV6-3|TRBJ2-5|few
TGTGCCAGCAGTTACCCACTAGCGGGAGGGAAAGAGACCCAGTACTTC
CASSYPLAGGKETQYF
>TRBD2|TRBV5-1|TRBJ2-2|.
TGCGCCAGCAGCCGCCTGGCGGGCAGCGGGGGCACCGGGGAGCTGTTTTTT
CASSRLAGSGGTGELFF
>.|TRBV4-3|TRBJ1-4|.
TGCGCCAGCAGCCAAGATCTTGGGCTTAATGAAAAACTGTTTTTT
CASSQDLGLNEKLFF
>TRBD1|TRBV4-2|TRBJ1-5|.
TGTGCCAGCAGCCCAGGGGGTGGGACAGGGGGAAGCAATCAGCCCCAGCATTTT
CASSPGGGTGGSNQPQHF
>TRBD1|TRBV28|TRBJ1-3|.
TGTGCCAGCAGTTTATTACAGGGGGCTGCCGGAAACACCATATATTTT
CASSLLQGAAGNTIYF
>TRBD1|TRBV2|TRBJ1-4|.
TGTGCCAGCAGTAAAGGACAGGCCGATAATGAAAAACTGTTTTTT
CASSKGQADNEKLFF
>.|TRBV7-3|TRBJ2-2|.
TGTGCCAGCAGCCCCGGAGGGGTTAACACCGGGGAGCTGTTTTTT
CASSPGGVNTGELFF
>.|TRBV2|TRBJ2-2|.
TGTGCCACTCAGGGCACCGGGGAGCTGTTTTTT
CATQGTGELFF
>TRBD1|TRBV7-7|TRBJ2-3|.
TGTGCTAGCAGCCGGACAGGGCCAGATACGCAGTATTTT
CASSRTGPDTQYF
>.|TRBV2|TRBJ2-7|.
TGTGCCAGCATGGACTTATTTACCTACGAGCAGTACTTC
CASMDLFTYEQYF
>.|TRBV6-1|TRBJ1-5|once
TGTGCCAGCAGTGAAGCTTCAGGGGCCAATCAGCCCCAGCATTTT
CASSEASGANQPQHF
>.|TRBV27|TRBJ1-4|once
TGTGCCAGCAGTTTACGCGCCCCAAATGAAAAACTGTTTTTT
CASSLRAPNEKLFF